Each of the 25 T cell receptor beta chains below was sequenced from the same sample in a study of cytomegalovirus exposure and HLA in healthy donors. Here immunoSEQ multiplex PCR was the method, and the copy in TCRdb shows in-frame clones only, minus some. This table has 100,000 to 150,000 clones, about 96% appearing once. Specimen: PBMCs. All receptors derive from a man aged 18-30 years in good health and CMV-seronegative.

V is TRBV30 and J is TRBJ1-1, with D perhaps matching TRBD1 (5 bases). The CDR3 contains 15 residues. Germline V lookup: CDR1 GTSNPN, CDR2 SVGIG (reference sequence). V was shortened by 0 bases and J by 1 base, with 12 bases between the two germline ends. The CDR3 DNA sequence: TGTGCCTGGAGTGTACTCGGGCAGGGGAACACTGAAGCTTTCTTT. Translating it yields CAWSVLGQGNTEAFF.

This clone was counted between two and nine times. This rearrangement joins TRBV5-1 to TRBJ2-1, with 10 bases fitting TRBD2. The ends lost 0 bases at V and 7 bases at J; junction bases unmatched: 7. This CDR3 comprises 16 residues. Germline assignment: CDR1 SGHRS and CDR2 YFSETQ. CDR3 region: CASSLGGLAGVNEQFF. Here the CDR3 DNA reads TGCGCCAGCAGCTTGGGGGGGCTAGCGGGAGTGAATGAGCAGTTCTTC.

The rearrangement uses TRBV5-6 and TRBJ2-1; 9 bases fit TRBD2. The CDR3 has 13 residues. J was trimmed by 9 bases and V by 7 bases; bases with no gene match: 8. Per the germline V gene, CDR1 is SGHDT and CDR2 is YYEEEE. CDR3 nucleotide sequence: TGTGCCAGCGGAGCGGGAGGTTGGGGTGAGCAGTTCTTC. Amino acids: CASGAGGWGEQFF.

The chain is built from TRBV7-3 and TRBJ1-4, with D perhaps matching TRBD1 (5 bases). V gave up 10 bases and J gave up 0 bases, with 27 bases separating them. CDR1 and CDR2 from the germline V gene are SGHTA and FQGTGA. The CDR3 is made up of 19 amino acids. The CDR3 sequence: CATPIVAQDYLSTNEKLFF. The CDR3 region has the DNA TGTGCCACGCCTATCGTCGCACAGGATTACTTATCAACTAATGAAAAACTGTTTTTT.

V and J are TRBV2 and TRBJ1-5, with no clear D. V lost 4 bases and J 9 bases, leaving 10 bases between the germline ends. CDR3 length: 12 residues. Germline V gene lookup returns CDR1 SNHLY and CDR2 FYNNEI. CDR3 residues: CASSGGRGPQHF. Written as DNA, the CDR3 is TGTGCCAGCAGTGGTGGGCGGGGGCCCCAGCATTTT.

V usage is TRBV29-1 and J usage is TRBJ2-4; 7 bases align to TRBD2. With 5 bases clipped from V and 4 bases from J, the junction kept 8 bases outside the gene matches. Germline values: CDR1 SQVTM, CDR2 ANQGSEA. The CDR3 consists of 14 residues. For the CDR3, the DNA is TGCAGCGTTCAGGAGGGAGGGCTTAAAAACATTCAGTACTTC. This codes for CSVQEGGLKNIQYF.

Written as DNA, the CDR3 is TGCGCCAGCAGCTTGGTTTCAGAGAACACTGAAGCTTTCTTT. It codes for CASSLVSENTEAFF. The chain couples TRBV5-1 to TRBJ1-1; D gene unclear. In germline, CDR1 is SGHRS, CDR2 YFSETQ. V was cut by 0 bases and J by 1 base, with 7 bases left in between. The CDR3 runs to 14 residues.

This sequence joins TRBV15 and TRBJ2-7, with a possible D match to TRBD2 (5 bases). The V gene's germline CDR1 is LNHNV and CDR2 YYDKDF (reference sequence). Trimming left V 8 bases short and J 5 bases short, with 13 bases between. This CDR3 contains 12 residues. The CDR3 bases are TGTGCCACCTCTCGGATGGAGGACGAGCAGTACTTC. Residues: CATSRMEDEQYF.

The V and J genes are TRBV7-2 and TRBJ2-6, with unresolved D. The germline V and J ends were trimmed by 5 bases and 0 bases, with 5 bases remaining between them. Germline V gene data show CDR1 as SGHTA and CDR2 as FQGNSA. This CDR3 comprises 14 residues. In nucleotides, the CDR3 is TGTGCCAGCAGCAAGAGCTCTGGGGCCAACGTCCTGACTTTC. Translated: CASSKSSGANVLTF.

This chain uses TRBV5-1 with TRBJ2-3; 8 bases match TRBD2. With 4 bases clipped from V and 4 bases from J, the junction kept 5 bases outside the gene matches. CDR3 length: 14 residues. The V gene's germline CDR1 is SGHRS and CDR2 YFSETQ. CDR3 nucleotide sequence: TGCGCCAGCAGCCCCGGACTAGCCTCAGATACGCAGTATTTT. Amino acid sequence: CASSPGLASDTQYF.

This clone was picked up one time. The chain has TRBV13 and TRBJ2-2; possible D gene TRBD1, 6 bases. The V and J ends lost 4 bases and 2 bases respectively, with 20 bases between them. Germline V lookup: CDR1 PRHDT, CDR2 FYEKMQ (reference sequence). This CDR3 contains 18 residues. This CDR3 reads CASSSTGFGTSNTGELFF. CDR3 DNA sequence: TGTGCCAGCAGCTCGACAGGATTTGGGACAAGTAACACCGGGGAGCTGTTTTTT.

The chain employs TRBV27 and TRBJ2-7, with TRBD2 matching over 10 bases. The J segment lost 4 bases and the V segment lost 4 bases, leaving 16 bases of the junction unmatched. CDR3 length: 18 amino acids. Looked up from germline, CDR1 is MNHEY and CDR2 is SMNVEV (reference sequence). In nucleotides, the CDR3 is TGTGCCAGCAGTTCCGGACTAGCGGTAGAGTTAGGGTTATACGAGCAGTACTTC. Residues: CASSSGLAVELGLYEQYF.

This clone has only one observation. The rearrangement joins TRBV30 to TRBJ1-1; no reliable D call. With 7 bases removed from V and 0 bases from J, the gap between germline ends came to 9 bases. The CDR3 consists of 12 residues. CDR1 and CDR2 from the germline V gene are GTSNPN and SVGIG (reference sequence). The CDR3 is CAYLGVNTEAFF. CDR3 nucleotides: TGTGCCTACTTGGGAGTGAACACTGAAGCTTTCTTT.

The chain joins TRBV15 to TRBJ1-5; no definite D call. CDR1 and CDR2 (germline): LNHNV, YYDKDF (reference sequence). This CDR3 contains 15 residues. Trimming stripped 5 bases from V and 1 base from J, with 12 bases between. CDR3 amino acids: CATSGLRRSNQPQHF. In DNA, the CDR3 is TGTGCCACCAGCGGGCTTAGACGGAGCAATCAGCCCCAGCATTTT.

The chain joins TRBV27 to TRBJ2-7; 7 positions match TRBD1. Germline trimming cut 5 bases from V and 5 bases from J; bases unmatched to any gene: 3. The CDR3 sequence is 12 residues long. Germline V gives CDR1 MNHEY, CDR2 SMNVEV (reference sequence). CDR3 amino acids: CASSPQGDEQYF. For the CDR3, the DNA is TGTGCCAGCAGTCCTCAGGGGGACGAGCAGTACTTC.

The V gene is TRBV28, the J gene TRBJ2-7, with 10 bases matching TRBD1. Germline lookup yields CDR1 MDHEN and CDR2 SYDVKM. The CDR3 sequence is 19 residues long. Unmatched junction bases numbered 18, after V lost 5 bases and J lost 2 bases. The CDR3 DNA sequence: TGTGCCAGCAGTCCAAACCGGGACAGGGGACAAGTGGTCGCCTACGAGCAGTACTTC. It translates to CASSPNRDRGQVVAYEQYF.

This clone showed up just once. Within the sample, other DNA sequences also encode this same CDR3. The chain uses TRBV28 and TRBJ2-5; D possibly corresponds to TRBD1 (5 bases). This CDR3 has 13 amino acids. Trimming removed 2 bases at V and 2 bases at J, with 6 bases between. CDR1 and CDR2 (germline): MDHEN, SYDVKM. The CDR3 DNA sequence: TGTGCCAGCAGTTTACCAGGGCAAGAGACCCAGTACTTC. Amino acids: CASSLPGQETQYF.

This clone has more than one count but fewer than ten. The chain links TRBV19 to TRBJ2-1; TRBD2 is a possible D gene (6 bases). Trimming took off 1 base at V and 8 bases at J, with 21 bases between the two ends. CDR3 length equals 17 residues. Looked up from germline, CDR1 is LNHDA and CDR2 is SQIVND (reference sequence). The CDR3, as DNA: TGTGCCAGTAGTATAGCTTACAGCGGAGGGGCGGGGTATGAGCAGTTCTTC. Amino acids: CASSIAYSGGAGYEQFF.

Details on this clone: The same CDR3 can be traced to other DNA sequences in this sample. The chain joins TRBV30 to TRBJ1-5, with D possibly matching TRBD1 (5 bases). CDR1 is GTSNPN and CDR2 is SVGIG in the germline V gene (reference sequence). Trimming removed 3 bases at V and 4 bases at J, with 10 bases between. The CDR3 loop spans 13 amino acids. The chain's CDR3 is CAWRTQGNQPQHF. The CDR3 nucleotides are TGTGCCTGGAGAACTCAGGGAAATCAGCCCCAGCATTTT.

V usage is TRBV19 and J usage is TRBJ2-7, with 7 bases aligning to TRBD1. This CDR3 is 14 amino acids long. Per the germline V gene, CDR1 is LNHDA and CDR2 is SQIVND (reference sequence). The J segment lost 2 bases and the V segment lost 8 bases, leaving 9 bases of the junction unmatched. The CDR3 region is CASSGTDRTYEQYF. CDR3 sequence (DNA): TGTGCCAGTTCCGGGACAGACAGGACCTACGAGCAGTACTTC. The whole variable domain, filled in from reference TRBV19 and TRBJ2-7, reads DGGITQSPKYLFRKEGQNVTLSCEQNLNHDAMYWYRQDPGQGLRLIYYSQIVNDFQKGDIAEGYSVSREKKESFPLTVTSAQKNPTAFYLCASSGTDRTYEQYFGPGTRLTVT.

The chain carries TRBV28 and TRBJ2-7; possible D gene TRBD2, 5 bases. This CDR3 is built from 15 residues. V was shortened by 2 bases and J by 4 bases, with 15 bases between the two germline ends. The germline V gene encodes CDR1 MDHEN and CDR2 SYDVKM. Here the CDR3 reads CASSLGSRARYEQYF. CDR3 in DNA: TGTGCCAGCAGTTTAGGGAGCCGGGCGAGGTACGAGCAGTACTTC.

For the CDR3, the DNA is TGCGCCAGCAGCCAAGACTTAGACAGGGGCAATGAGCAGTTCTTC. Translated, it gives CASSQDLDRGNEQFF. V and J are TRBV4-3 and TRBJ2-1; 8 nucleotides line up with TRBD1. The V segment lost 0 bases and the J segment 6 bases; nucleotides outside the gene matches: 4. Germline V gives CDR1 LGHNA, CDR2 YSLEER. This CDR3 spans 15 amino acids.

The chain couples TRBV19 to TRBJ2-1; 14 bases match TRBD2. This CDR3 comprises 21 residues. V trimming: 3 bases; J trimming: 9 bases; junction bases outside the gene matches: 22. The germline CDR1 and CDR2 sequences are LNHDA and SQIVND (reference sequence). The CDR3 sequence: CASSIRRGLAGVNPELTEQFF. The CDR3 bases are TGTGCCAGTAGTATTAGGAGGGGACTAGCGGGAGTCAATCCGGAGCTGACTGAGCAGTTCTTC. The complete variable domain, with remaining parts taken from reference TRBV19 and TRBJ2-1, reads DGGITQSPKYLFRKEGQNVTLSCEQNLNHDAMYWYRQDPGQGLRLIYYSQIVNDFQKGDIAEGYSVSREKKESFPLTVTSAQKNPTAFYLCASSIRRGLAGVNPELTEQFFGPGTRLTVL.

The chain employs TRBV18 and TRBJ2-5; maybe TRBD2 (6 bases). The V gene lost 2 bases and the J gene lost 5 bases, with 12 bases spanning the gap. Germline loops: CDR1 KGHSH, CDR2 LQKENI. The CDR3 loop spans 14 amino acids. For the CDR3, the DNA is TGTGCCAGCTCACCAGTACCGGGAGAGGAGACCCAGTACTTC. Protein: CASSPVPGEETQYF.

DNA for the CDR3: TGTGCCAGCAGCCCCTTTCCCGCTAGCGAACCCACCGGGGAGCTGTTTTTT. Translating it yields CASSPFPASEPTGELFF. The chain joins TRBV7-7 to TRBJ2-2, with a weak D call TRBD2 (6 bases). The V gene's germline CDR1 is SSHAT and CDR2 FNYEAQ (reference sequence). The CDR3 spans 17 residues. Trimming pared 5 bases from V and 4 bases from J, leaving 20 bases between. Full variable domain (remainder filled in from reference TRBV7-7 and TRBJ2-2): GAGVSQSPRYKVTKRGQDVTLRCDPISSHATLYWYQQALGQGPEFLTYFNYEAQPDKSGLPSDRFSAERPEGSISTLTIQRTEQRDSAMYRCASSPFPASEPTGELFFGEGSRLTVL.